This T cell receptor beta chain was captured by sequencing in a study of T cells in localized non-small cell lung cancer. Assay: immunoSEQ multiplex PCR; the TCRdb copy retains only in-frame clones and omits some. The profile shows some 50,000 clones, around 90% of them singletons. The CDR3 totals 12 residues. Germline-derived CDR1 and CDR2 are SNHLY and FYNNEI. The germline V and J ends were trimmed by 8 bases and 11 bases, with 16 bases remaining between them. Overall study results and limits: Blood T cell density predicted longer survival; adjacent-lung clonality, shorter. Uninvolved adjacent lung showed the highest T cell clonality, exceeding tumor. Because only a single region of the tumor was sequenced, heterogeneity remains possible.

This clone was seen a handful of times. What it recognizes is unknown. The sequencing here drew on PBMCs, taken before any cancer treatment. This chain uses TRBV2 with TRBJ1-5; tentative D call: TRBD1 (6 bases). The receptor's source is a female donor with stage II lung adenocarcinoma. Here the CDR3 reads CASARGARSQHF. CDR3 DNA: TGTGCCAGCGCGAGGGGGGCAAGGTCCCAGCATTTT. Drawing the rest from reference TRBV2 and TRBJ1-5, the complete variable domain is EPEVTQTPSHQVTQMGQEVILRCVPISNHLYFYWYRQILGQKVEFLVSFYNNEISEKSEIFDDQFSVERPDGSNFTLKIRSTKLEDSAMYFCASARGARSQHFGDGTRLSIL.